These 5 T cell receptor beta chains were all obtained from the same sample, sequenced in a study of response to subunit inactivated influenza vaccine. TCRdb reprocessed the RT-PCR reads with MiXCR, giving one entry per CDR3 protein. Of 430,000 or so distinct CDR3 sequences in the sample, approximately 11% were seen once. The sequences come from PBMCs from blood, collected 45 days after vaccination. The source is a man aged 50 or older who received an inactivated influenza vaccine.

This clonotype was counted only a few times. CDR3 nucleotide sequence: TGTGCCAGCACCGAGGGGGCCTCGAACACCGGGGAGCTGTTTTTT. Translation: CASTEGASNTGELFF. The genes are TRBV7-9 and TRBJ2-2, with 7 bases fitting TRBD1. From germline, CDR1 is SEHNR and CDR2 FQNEAQ (reference sequence). Trimming cost V 7 bases and J 0 bases; bases outside gene matches: 5. The CDR3 is 15 residues long.

This clonotype occurred many times. This chain joins TRBV5-1 and TRBJ1-5, with D maybe TRBD1 (6 bases). V was pared by 2 bases and J by 5 bases, with 11 bases between. Germline V gene data show CDR1 as SGHRS and CDR2 as YFSETQ. CDR3 length: 14 amino acids. CDR3 residues: CASSFTGPHQPQHF. CDR3 in DNA: TGCGCCAGCAGCTTTACAGGGCCTCATCAGCCCCAGCATTTT.

The chain links TRBV2 to TRBJ1-6; D not certain. The CDR3 runs 15 residues. V dropped 7 bases and J dropped 5 bases, with 15 bases sitting between them. Germline V lookup: CDR1 SNHLY, CDR2 FYNNEI. The chain's CDR3 is CASTSGQVNNSPLHF. The CDR3 DNA follows: TGTGCCAGCACCAGTGGGCAGGTCAATAATTCACCCCTCCACTTT. Using reference TRBV2 and TRBJ1-6 for the parts outside the CDR3, the full variable domain is EPEVTQTPSHQVTQMGQEVILRCVPISNHLYFYWYRQILGQKVEFLVSFYNNEISEKSEIFDDQFSVERPDGSNFTLKIRSTKLEDSAMYFCASTSGQVNNSPLHFGNGTRLTVT.

The V and J genes are TRBV7-9 and TRBJ2-7; D is possibly TRBD2 (5 bases). Trimming took off 0 bases at V and 5 bases at J, with 8 bases between the two ends. CDR1 SEHNR and CDR2 FQNEAQ come from the germline V gene (reference sequence). This CDR3 is 13 amino acids long. The CDR3 DNA reads as TGTGCCAGCAGCTTAGCGAGGGATCACGAGCAGTACTTC. Translated, it gives CASSLARDHEQYF.

At least ten counts were recorded for this clonotype. DNA of the CDR3: TGCAGCGTTGGAGACAGCCAAGAGACCCAGTACTTC. The encoded protein is CSVGDSQETQYF. The chain joins TRBV29-1 to TRBJ2-5; perhaps TRBD1 as D (5 bases). This CDR3 has 12 amino acids. Trimming pared 4 bases from V and 1 base from J, leaving 7 bases between. The germline CDR1 and CDR2 sequences are SQVTM and ANQGSEA.